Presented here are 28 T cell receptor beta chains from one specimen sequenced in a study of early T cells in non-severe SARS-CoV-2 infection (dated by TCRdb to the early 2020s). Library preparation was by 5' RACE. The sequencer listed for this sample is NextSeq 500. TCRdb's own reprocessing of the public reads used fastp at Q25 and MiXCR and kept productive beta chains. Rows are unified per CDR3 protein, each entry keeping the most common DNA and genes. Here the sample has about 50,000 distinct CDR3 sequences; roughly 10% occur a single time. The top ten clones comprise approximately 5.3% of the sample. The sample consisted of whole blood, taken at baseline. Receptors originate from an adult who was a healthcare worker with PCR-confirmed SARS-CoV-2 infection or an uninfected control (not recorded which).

The CDR3 region has the DNA TGTGCCAGCAGTGTTCATGGACAAACTTTCACTGAAGCTTTCTTT. Translating gives CASSVHGQTFTEAFF. This rearrangement joins TRBV12-3 or TRBV12-4 to TRBJ1-1, with D maybe TRBD1 (5 bases). The CDR3 loop spans 15 amino acids. V was cut by 5 bases and J by 4 bases, with 17 bases left in between.

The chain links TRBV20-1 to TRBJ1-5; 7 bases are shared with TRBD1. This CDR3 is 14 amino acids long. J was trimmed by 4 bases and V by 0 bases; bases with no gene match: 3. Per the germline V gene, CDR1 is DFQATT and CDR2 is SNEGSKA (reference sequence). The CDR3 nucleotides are TGCAGTGCTAGAGATAGGACAGGAAATCAGCCCCAGCATTTT. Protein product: CSARDRTGNQPQHF.

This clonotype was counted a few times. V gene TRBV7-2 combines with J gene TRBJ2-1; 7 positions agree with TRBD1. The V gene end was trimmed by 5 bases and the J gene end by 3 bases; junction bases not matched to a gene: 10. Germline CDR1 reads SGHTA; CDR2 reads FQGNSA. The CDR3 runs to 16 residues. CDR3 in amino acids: CASSNYRGVLYNEQFF. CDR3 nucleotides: TGTGCCAGCAGCAATTACAGGGGAGTCCTCTACAATGAGCAGTTCTTC. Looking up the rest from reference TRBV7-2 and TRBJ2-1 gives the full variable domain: GAGVSQSPSNKVTEKGKDVELRCDPISGHTALYWYRQSLGQGLEFLIYFQGNSAPDKSGLPSDRFSAERTGGSVSTLTIQRTQQEDSAVYLCASSNYRGVLYNEQFFGPGTRLTVL.

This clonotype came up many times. CDR3 region: CASSGQGTGELFF. In nucleotides, the CDR3 is TGTGCCAGCAGCGGACAGGGGACCGGGGAGCTGTTTTTT. The gene calls are TRBV6-5 and TRBJ2-2, with 9 bases fitting TRBD1. This CDR3 region has 13 residues. V lost 6 bases to trimming and J lost 5 bases; unmatched junction nucleotides: 1. The germline V gene has CDR1 MNHEY and CDR2 SVGAGI.

The CDR3 protein is CASASIAGAGGELFF. CDR3 DNA sequence: TGCGCCAGCGCATCAATAGCGGGAGCTGGCGGGGAGCTGTTTTTT. This chain connects TRBV5-1 to TRBJ2-2; 9 bases agree with TRBD2. Germline lookup yields CDR1 SGHRS and CDR2 YFSETQ. This CDR3 has 15 residues. Trimming cost V 7 bases and J 7 bases; bases outside gene matches: 11. Together with reference TRBV5-1 and TRBJ2-2, the CDR3 gives the full variable domain: KAGVTQTPRYLIKTRGQQVTLSCSPISGHRSVSWYQQTPGQGLQFLFEYFSETQRNKGNFPGRFSGRQFSNSRSEMNVSTLELGDSALYLCASASIAGAGGELFFGEGSRLTVL.

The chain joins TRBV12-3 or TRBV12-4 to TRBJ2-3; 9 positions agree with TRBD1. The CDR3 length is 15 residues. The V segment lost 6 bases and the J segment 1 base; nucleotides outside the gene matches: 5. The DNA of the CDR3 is TGTGCCAGCAGGCCCGGGACAGGGCGCACAGATACGCAGTATTTT. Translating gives CASRPGTGRTDTQYF.

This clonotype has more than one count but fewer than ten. The CDR3 loop is CASGRSGGNTGELFF. CDR3 in DNA: TGTGCCAGCGGACGAAGCGGGGGGAACACCGGGGAGCTGTTTTTT. The chain combines TRBV11-3 with TRBJ2-2, with 8 nucleotides matching TRBD2. The germline CDR1 and CDR2 sequences are SGHNT and YENEEA. J was trimmed by 1 base and V by 8 bases; bases with no gene match: 6. This CDR3 has 15 residues.

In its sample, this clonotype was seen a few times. CDR3 loop: CASSLGSRGTEAFF. For the CDR3, the DNA is TGTGCCAGCAGCTTAGGGTCCCGGGGCACTGAAGCTTTCTTT. The chain is built from TRBV7-2 and TRBJ1-1; D call uncertain. The CDR3 is 14 amino acids. V lost 1 base to trimming and J lost 4 bases, with 10 bases between them. The V gene's germline CDR1 is SGHTA and CDR2 FQGNSA.

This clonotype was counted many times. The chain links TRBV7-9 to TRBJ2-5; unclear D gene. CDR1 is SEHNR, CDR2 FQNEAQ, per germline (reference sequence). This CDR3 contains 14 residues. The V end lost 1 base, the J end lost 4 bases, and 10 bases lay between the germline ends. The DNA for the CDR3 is TGTGCCAGCAGCTTAGAACTCCGTAGAGAGACCCAGTACTTC. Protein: CASSLELRRETQYF.

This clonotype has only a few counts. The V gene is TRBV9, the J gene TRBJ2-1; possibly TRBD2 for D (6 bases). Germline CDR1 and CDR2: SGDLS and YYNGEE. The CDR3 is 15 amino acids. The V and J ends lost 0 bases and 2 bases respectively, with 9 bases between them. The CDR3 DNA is TGTGCCAGCAGCGTAGGAGGCGGGACCTACAATGAGCAGTTCTTC. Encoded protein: CASSVGGGTYNEQFF.

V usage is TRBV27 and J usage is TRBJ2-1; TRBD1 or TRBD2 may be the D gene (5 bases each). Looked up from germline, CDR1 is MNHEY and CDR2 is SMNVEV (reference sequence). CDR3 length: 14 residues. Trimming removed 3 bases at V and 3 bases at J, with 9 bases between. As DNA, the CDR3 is TGTGCCAGCAGTTTGGGACCCTACTACAATGAGCAGTTCTTC. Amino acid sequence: CASSLGPYYNEQFF.

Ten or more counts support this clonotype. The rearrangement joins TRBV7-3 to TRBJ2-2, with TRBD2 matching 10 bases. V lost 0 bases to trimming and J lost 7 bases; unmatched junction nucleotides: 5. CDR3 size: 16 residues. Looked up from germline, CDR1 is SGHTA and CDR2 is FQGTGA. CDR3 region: CASSLTSGRANGELFF. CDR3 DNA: TGTGCCAGCAGCTTAACCAGCGGGAGGGCTAACGGGGAGCTGTTTTTT.

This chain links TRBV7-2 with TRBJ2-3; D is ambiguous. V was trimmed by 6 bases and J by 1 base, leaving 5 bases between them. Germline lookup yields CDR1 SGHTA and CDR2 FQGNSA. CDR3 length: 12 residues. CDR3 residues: CASSSGTDTQYF. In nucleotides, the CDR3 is TGTGCCAGCAGTTCGGGCACAGATACGCAGTATTTT.

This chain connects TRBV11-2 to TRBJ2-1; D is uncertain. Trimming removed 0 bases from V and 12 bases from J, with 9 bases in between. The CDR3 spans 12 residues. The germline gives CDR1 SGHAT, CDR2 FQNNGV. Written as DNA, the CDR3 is TGTGCCAGCAGCTTAGACCTCTCTGTGCAGTTCTTC. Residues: CASSLDLSVQFF. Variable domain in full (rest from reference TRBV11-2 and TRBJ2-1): EAGVAQSPRYKIIEKRQSVAFWCNPISGHATLYWYQQILGQGPKLLIQFQNNGVVDDSQLPKDRFSAERLKGVDSTLKIQPAKLEDSAVYLCASSLDLSVQFFGPGTRLTVL.

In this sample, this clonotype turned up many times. The CDR3: CSASSYEQYF. In DNA, the CDR3 is TGCAGTGCTTCCTCCTACGAGCAGTACTTC. The chain uses TRBV20-1 and TRBJ2-7; no definite D call. The CDR3 runs to 10 residues. CDR1 and CDR2 from the germline V gene are DFQATT and SNEGSKA (reference sequence). With 5 bases removed from V and 0 bases from J, the gap between germline ends came to 2 bases.

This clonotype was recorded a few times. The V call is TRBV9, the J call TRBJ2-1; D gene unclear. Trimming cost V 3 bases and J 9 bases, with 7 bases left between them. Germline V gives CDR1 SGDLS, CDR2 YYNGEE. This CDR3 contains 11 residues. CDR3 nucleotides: TGTGCCAGCAGCGCCGATACTGAGCAGTTCTTC. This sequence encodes CASSADTEQFF.

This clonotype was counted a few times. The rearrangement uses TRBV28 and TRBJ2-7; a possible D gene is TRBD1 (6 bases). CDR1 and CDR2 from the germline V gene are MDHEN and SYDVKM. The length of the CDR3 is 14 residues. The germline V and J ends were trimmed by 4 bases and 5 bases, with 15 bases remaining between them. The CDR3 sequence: CASSSTRQVNEQYF. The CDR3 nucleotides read TGTGCCAGCAGTTCCACGAGACAGGTCAACGAGCAGTACTTC.

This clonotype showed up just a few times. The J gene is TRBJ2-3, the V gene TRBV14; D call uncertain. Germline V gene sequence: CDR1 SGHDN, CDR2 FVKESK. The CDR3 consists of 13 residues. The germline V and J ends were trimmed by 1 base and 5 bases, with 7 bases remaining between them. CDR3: CASSQGEVDTQYF. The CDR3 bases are TGTGCCAGCAGCCAAGGAGAGGTAGATACGCAGTATTTT.

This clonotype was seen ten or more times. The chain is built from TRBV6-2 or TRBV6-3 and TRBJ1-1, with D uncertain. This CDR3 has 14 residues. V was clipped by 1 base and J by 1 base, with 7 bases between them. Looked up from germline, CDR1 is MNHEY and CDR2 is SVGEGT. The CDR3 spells CASSYLDPNTEAFF. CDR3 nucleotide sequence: TGTGCCAGCAGTTACTTAGATCCGAACACTGAAGCTTTCTTT.

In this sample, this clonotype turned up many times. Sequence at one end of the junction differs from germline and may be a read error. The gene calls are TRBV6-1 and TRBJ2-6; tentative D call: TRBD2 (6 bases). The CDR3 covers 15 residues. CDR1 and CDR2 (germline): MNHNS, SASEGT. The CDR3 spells CASSEELAGANVLTF. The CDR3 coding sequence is TGTGCCAGCAGTGAAGAACTAGCTGGCGCCAACGTCCTGACTTTC.

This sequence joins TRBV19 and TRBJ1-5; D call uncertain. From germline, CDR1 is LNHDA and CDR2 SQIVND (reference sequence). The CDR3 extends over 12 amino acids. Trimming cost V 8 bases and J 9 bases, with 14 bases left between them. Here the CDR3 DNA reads TGTGCCAGTGGGGAGGGAACTGTGCCCCAGCATTTT. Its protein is CASGEGTVPQHF.

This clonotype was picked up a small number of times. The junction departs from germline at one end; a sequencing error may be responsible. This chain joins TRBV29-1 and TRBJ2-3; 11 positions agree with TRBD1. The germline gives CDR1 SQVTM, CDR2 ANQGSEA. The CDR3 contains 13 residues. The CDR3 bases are TGCAGCGCTGAAAGGGACAGGGGGGATACGCAGTATTTT. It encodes CSAERDRGDTQYF.

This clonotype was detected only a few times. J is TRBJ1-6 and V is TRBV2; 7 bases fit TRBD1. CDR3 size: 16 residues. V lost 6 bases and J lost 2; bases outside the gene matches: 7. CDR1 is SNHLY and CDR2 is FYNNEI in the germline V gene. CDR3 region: CASSRPTGAYNSPLHF. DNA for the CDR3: TGTGCCAGCAGCCGACCCACAGGGGCCTATAATTCACCCCTCCACTTT. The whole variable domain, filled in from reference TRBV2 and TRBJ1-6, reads EPEVTQTPSHQVTQMGQEVILRCVPISNHLYFYWYRQILGQKVEFLVSFYNNEISEKSEIFDDQFSVERPDGSNFTLKIRSTKLEDSAMYFCASSRPTGAYNSPLHFGNGTRLTVT.

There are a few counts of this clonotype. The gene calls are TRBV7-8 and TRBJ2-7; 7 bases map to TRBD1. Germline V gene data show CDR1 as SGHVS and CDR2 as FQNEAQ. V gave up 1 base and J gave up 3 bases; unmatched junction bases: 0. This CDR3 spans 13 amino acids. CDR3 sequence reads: CASSLDRGYEQYF. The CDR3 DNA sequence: TGTGCCAGCAGCTTAGACAGGGGCTACGAGCAGTACTTC. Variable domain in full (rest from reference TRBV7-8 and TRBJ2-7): GAGVSQSPRYKVAKRGQDVALRCDPISGHVSLFWYQQALGQGPEFLTYFQNEAQLDKSGLPSDRFFAERPEGSVSTLKIQRTQQEDSAVYLCASSLDRGYEQYFGPGTRLTVT.

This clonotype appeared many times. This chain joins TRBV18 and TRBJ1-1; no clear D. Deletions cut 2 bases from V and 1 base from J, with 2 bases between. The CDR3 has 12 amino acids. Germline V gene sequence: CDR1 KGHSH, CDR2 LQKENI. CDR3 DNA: TGTGCCAGCTCACCAGGGAACACTGAAGCTTTCTTT. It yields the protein CASSPGNTEAFF.

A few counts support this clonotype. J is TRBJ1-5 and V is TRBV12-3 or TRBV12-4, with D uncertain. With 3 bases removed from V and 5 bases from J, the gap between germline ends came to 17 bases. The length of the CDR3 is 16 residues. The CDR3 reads CASSLSEQLGYQPQHF. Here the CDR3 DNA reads TGTGCCAGCAGTTTGTCGGAACAATTGGGGTATCAGCCCCAGCATTTT.

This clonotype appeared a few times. The CDR3 coding sequence is TGTGCCATCACCCGGGACGGATCCTACGAGCAGTACTTC. Its protein is CAITRDGSYEQYF. This chain joins TRBV10-3 and TRBJ2-7, with D perhaps matching TRBD1 or TRBD2 (5 bases each). V was cut by 7 bases and J by 1 base, with 11 bases left in between. The CDR3 has 13 residues. CDR1 and CDR2 from the germline V gene are ENHRY and SYGVKD.

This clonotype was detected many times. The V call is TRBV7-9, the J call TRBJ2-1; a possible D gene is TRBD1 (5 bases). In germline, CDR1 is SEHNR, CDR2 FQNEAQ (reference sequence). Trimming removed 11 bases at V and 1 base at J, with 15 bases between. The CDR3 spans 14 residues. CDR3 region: CASRGFSSYNEQFF. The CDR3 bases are TGTGCCTCTAGGGGTTTCTCGTCCTACAATGAGCAGTTCTTC.